This T cell receptor (beta chain) was captured by sequencing in a study of CD8+ T cells in alopecia areata. Study-level information: Patients in the treated group were given tofacitinib by mouth, 5 to 10 mg twice a day. Study observations and caveats: Normal scalp had lower clonality than lesional scalp, with alopecia totalis/universalis lesions showing this most strongly. Patients shared TCRs less clearly than mice did, possibly for HLA-related reasons.

Researchers gathered lesional scalp punch biopsies and peripheral blood from patients with alopecia areata. This clone was observed a handful of times. Its antigen is not known. Germline-derived CDR1 and CDR2 are MDHEN and SYDVKM. Trimming removed 7 bases from V and 2 bases from J, with 9 bases in between. The CDR3 has 12 residues. RNA extraction was followed by reverse transcription into cDNA, which acted as the sequencing template. Libraries were prepared by immunoSEQ multiplex PCR; TCRdb keeps only in-frame clonotypes and omits some of them. Here the sample spans 110,000 or so clones, more than 30% being singletons.

Sequences were obtained from CD4+ T cells sorted from blood. The TCR comes from a human donor with alopecia areata. The chain combines TRBV28 with TRBJ2-7; no reliable D call. CDR3 protein: CASNVGPYEQYF. In nucleotides, the CDR3 is TGTGCCAGCAACGTAGGACCCTACGAGCAGTACTTC.